This T cell receptor beta chain came from a study of blood T cell repertoires in COVID-19. Looking at the study overall: The study drew acute and convalescent COVID-19 samples from the United States, Italy and Spain. PBMCs, B-cell-depleted T cells, or T cells were the source of the cDNA or gDNA that made up the material.

The CDR3 contains 16 residues. Germline lookup yields CDR1 LNHDA and CDR2 SQIVND (reference sequence). V lost 4 bases and J 4 bases, leaving 17 bases between the germline ends. As processed by the authors: For nucleated cells, counts were estimated from reference gene primer amplification. The assay was immunoSEQ multiplex PCR, and TCRdb's table has in-frame clones only and misses some. Clone size and the V and J calls come from that table; the DNA yielded D and trimming. Of under 250,000 clones in the sample, around 88% were seen once. This sequence joins TRBV19 and TRBJ2-1; no reliable D call. The TCR comes from a man at least 80 years old with acute or convalescent COVID-19. The sequenced sample consisted of peripheral blood. The CDR3 spells CASSSSRASAYNEQFF. CDR3 sequence (DNA): TGTGCCAGTAGTAGCTCTAGAGCCTCAGCTTACAATGAGCAGTTCTTC.